This T cell receptor beta chain was recorded in a study of shared clonotypes between healthy human individuals. As for the study in general: There were three CD4 naive, three CD4 memory, two CD8 naive and one CD8 memory plates per donor. Findings of the study overall: The study found approximately 5% of naive CD4 clonotypes shared across a handful of donors.

Nashville, Tennessee was home to all donors, who were Caucasian adults. CD4+ cells were split into CD45RA+ naive and CD45RA-negative memory subsets. The length of the CDR3 is 15 residues. After removal of 7 bases from V and 1 base from J, the junction contained 4 bases not matched to a gene. CDR1 LNHDA and CDR2 SQIVND come from the germline V gene (reference sequence). Repertoires were generated with immunoSEQ multiplex PCR, while TCRdb's copy carries only in-frame clones and drops some. This table holds 2.5 million or so clones, approximately 94% found once. Comments on this clone: Antigen specificity is unknown.

The TCR comes from a man aged 18 to 29 in good health. Sequencing was done on a sample of naive CD4+ T cells sorted from blood. The subset denotes: CD45RA+ positively selected. This chain links TRBV19 with TRBJ2-6; 7 positions match TRBD1. The CDR3 reads CASNEDRSGANVLTF. The CDR3 region has the DNA TGTGCCAGTAACGAGGACAGGTCTGGGGCCAACGTCCTGACTTTC.